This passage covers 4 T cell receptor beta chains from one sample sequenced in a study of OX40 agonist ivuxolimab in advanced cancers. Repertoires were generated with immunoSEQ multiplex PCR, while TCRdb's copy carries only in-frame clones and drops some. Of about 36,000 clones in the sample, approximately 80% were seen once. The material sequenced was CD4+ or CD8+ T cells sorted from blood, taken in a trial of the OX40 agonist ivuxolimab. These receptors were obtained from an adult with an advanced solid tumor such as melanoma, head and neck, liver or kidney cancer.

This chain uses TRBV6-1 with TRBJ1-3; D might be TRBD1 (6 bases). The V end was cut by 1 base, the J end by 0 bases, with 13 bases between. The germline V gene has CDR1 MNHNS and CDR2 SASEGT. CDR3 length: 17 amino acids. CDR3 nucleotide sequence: TGTGCCAGCAGTGAAGGACTGGGGGCAGTCTCTGGAAACACCATATATTTT. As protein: CASSEGLGAVSGNTIYF.

CDR3 in amino acids: CASSRRTGGNEQFF. CDR3 DNA sequence: TGTGCCAGCAGTCGACGGACAGGGGGCAATGAGCAGTTCTTC. V gene TRBV6-4 combines with J gene TRBJ2-1; the match to TRBD1 covers 10 bases. V lost 5 bases and J lost 6; bases outside the gene matches: 4. Per the germline V gene, CDR1 is MRHNA and CDR2 is SNTAGT. The CDR3 covers 14 residues.

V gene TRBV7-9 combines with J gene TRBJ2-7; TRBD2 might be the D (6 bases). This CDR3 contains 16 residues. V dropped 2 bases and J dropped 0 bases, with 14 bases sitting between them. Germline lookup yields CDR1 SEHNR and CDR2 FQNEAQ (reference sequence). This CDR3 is CASSLSGGSFSYEQYF. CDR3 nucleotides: TGTGCCAGCAGCTTAAGTGGGGGGAGCTTCTCCTACGAGCAGTACTTC.

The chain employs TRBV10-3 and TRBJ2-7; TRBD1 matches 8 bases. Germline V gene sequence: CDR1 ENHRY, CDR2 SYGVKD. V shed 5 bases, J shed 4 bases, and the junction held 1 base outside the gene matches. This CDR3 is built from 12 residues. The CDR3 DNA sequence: TGTGCCATCAGTACAGGGGGTTACGAGCAGTACTTC. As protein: CAISTGGYEQYF.